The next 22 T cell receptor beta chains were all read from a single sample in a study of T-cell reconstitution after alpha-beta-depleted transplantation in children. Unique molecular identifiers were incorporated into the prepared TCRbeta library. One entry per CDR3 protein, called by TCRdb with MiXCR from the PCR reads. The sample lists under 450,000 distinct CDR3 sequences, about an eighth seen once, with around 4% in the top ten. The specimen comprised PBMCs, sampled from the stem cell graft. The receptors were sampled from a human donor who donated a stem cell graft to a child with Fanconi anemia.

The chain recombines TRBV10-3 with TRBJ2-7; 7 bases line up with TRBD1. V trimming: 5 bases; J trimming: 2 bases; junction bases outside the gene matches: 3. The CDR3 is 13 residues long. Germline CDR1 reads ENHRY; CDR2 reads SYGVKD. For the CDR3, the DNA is TGTGCCATCAGTCCGGGACAGCCCTACGAGCAGTACGTC. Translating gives CAISPGQPYEQYV.

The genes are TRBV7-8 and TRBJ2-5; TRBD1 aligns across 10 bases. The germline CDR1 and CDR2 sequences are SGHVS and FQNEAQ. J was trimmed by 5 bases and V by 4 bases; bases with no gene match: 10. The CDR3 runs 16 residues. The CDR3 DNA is TGTGCCAGCAGCTACCAGACAGGGGGCCCCTCTGAGACCCAGTACTTC. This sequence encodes CASSYQTGGPSETQYF.

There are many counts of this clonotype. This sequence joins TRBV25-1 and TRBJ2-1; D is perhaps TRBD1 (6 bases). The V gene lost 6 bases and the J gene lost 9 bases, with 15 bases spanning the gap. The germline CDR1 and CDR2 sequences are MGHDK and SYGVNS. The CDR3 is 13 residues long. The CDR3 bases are TGTGCCAGCAGCAGAAACAGGGCACCTGAGCAGTTCTTC. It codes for CASSRNRAPEQFF.

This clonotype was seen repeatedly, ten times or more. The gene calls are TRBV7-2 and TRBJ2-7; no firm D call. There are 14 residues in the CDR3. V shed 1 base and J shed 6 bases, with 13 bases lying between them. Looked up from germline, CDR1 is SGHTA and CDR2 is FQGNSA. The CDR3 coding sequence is TGTGCCAGCAGCTTAGGGATAGGGCAAGGCGAGCAGTACGTC. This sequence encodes CASSLGIGQGEQYV.

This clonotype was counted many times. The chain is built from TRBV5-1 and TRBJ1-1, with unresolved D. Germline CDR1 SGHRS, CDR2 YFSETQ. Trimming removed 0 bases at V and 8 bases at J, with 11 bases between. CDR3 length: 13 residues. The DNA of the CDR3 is TGCGCCAGCAGCTTGGGAGGCGGCGCAGAAGCTTTCTTT. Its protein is CASSLGGGAEAFF.

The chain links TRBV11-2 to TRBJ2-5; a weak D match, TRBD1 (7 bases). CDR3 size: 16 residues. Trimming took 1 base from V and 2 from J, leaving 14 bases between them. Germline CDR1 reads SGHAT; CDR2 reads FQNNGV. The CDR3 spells CASSLGGDRSQETQYF. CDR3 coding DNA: TGTGCCAGCAGCTTAGGGGGGGACAGATCACAAGAGACCCAGTACTTC.

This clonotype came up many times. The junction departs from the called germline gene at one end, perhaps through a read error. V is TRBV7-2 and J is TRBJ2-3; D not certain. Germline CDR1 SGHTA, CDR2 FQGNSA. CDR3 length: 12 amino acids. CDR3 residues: CASSLVGDTQYF. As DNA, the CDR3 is TGCGCCAGCAGCTTGGTCGGCGATACGCAGTATTTT.

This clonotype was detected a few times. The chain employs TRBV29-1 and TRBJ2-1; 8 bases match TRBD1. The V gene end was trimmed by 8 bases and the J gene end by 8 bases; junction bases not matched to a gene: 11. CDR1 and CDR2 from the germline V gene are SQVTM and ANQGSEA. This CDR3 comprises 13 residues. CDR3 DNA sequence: TGCAGCATCGGACAGGGCTTGGTCTATGAGCAGTTCTTC. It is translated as CSIGQGLVYEQFF.

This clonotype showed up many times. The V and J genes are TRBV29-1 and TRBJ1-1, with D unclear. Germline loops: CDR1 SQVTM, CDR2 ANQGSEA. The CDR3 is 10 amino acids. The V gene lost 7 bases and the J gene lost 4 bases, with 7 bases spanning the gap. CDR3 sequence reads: CSAVITEAFF. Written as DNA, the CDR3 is TGCAGCGCCGTGATCACTGAAGCTTTCTTT. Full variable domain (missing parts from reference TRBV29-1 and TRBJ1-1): SAVISQKPSRDICQRGTSLTIQCQVDSQVTMMFWYRQQPGQSLTLIATANQGSEATYESGFVIDKFPISRPNLTFSTLTVSNMSPEDSSIYLCSAVITEAFFGQGTRLTVV.

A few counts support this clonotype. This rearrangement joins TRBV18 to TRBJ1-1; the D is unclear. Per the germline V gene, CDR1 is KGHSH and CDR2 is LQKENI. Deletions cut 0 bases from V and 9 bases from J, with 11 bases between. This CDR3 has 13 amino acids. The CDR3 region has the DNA TGTGCCAGCTCACCACCTGGGAGAGATCAAGCTTTCTTT. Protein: CASSPPGRDQAFF.

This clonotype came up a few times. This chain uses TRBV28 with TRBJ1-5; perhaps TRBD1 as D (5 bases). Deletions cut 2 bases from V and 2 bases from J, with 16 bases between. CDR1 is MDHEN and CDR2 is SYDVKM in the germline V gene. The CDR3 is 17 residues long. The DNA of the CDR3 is TGTGCCAGCAGTTTAAGGGGCTCGGGAAACCGCAATCAGCCCCAGCATTTT. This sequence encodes CASSLRGSGNRNQPQHF.

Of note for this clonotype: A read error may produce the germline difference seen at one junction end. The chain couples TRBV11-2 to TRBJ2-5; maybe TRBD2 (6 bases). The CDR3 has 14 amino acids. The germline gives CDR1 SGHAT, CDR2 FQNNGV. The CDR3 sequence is CACSFRTTQETQYF. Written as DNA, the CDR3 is TGTGCCTGCAGCTTCAGGACTACCCAAGAGACCCAGTACTTC.

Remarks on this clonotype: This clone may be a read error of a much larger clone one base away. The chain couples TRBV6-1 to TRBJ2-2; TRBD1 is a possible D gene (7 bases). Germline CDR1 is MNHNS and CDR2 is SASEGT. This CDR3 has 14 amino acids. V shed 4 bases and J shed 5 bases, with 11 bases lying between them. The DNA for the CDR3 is TGTGCCAGCAGTGCAGGGGGGCAAACCGGGGAGCTGTTTTTT. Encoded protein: CASSAGGQTGELFF.

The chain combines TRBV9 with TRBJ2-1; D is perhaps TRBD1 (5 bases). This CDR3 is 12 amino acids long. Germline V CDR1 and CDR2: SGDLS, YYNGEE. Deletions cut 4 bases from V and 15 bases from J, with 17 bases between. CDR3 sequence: CASSPSRQGLFF. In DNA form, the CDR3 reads TGTGCCAGCAGCCCCTCGCGTCAGGGATTGTTCTTC.

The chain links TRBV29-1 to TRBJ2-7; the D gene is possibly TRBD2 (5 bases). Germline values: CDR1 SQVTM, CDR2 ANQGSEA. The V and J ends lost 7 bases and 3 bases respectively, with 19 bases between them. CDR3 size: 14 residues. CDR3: CSAEIAGMFYEQYF. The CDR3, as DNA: TGCAGCGCCGAGATTGCCGGGATGTTCTACGAGCAGTACTTC.

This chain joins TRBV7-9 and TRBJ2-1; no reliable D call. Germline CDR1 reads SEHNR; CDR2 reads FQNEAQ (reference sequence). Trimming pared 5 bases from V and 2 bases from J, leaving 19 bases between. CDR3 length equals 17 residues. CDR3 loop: CASSQHEWTDPYNEQFF. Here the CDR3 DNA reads TGTGCCAGCAGCCAGCACGAATGGACCGACCCCTACAATGAGCAGTTCTTC.

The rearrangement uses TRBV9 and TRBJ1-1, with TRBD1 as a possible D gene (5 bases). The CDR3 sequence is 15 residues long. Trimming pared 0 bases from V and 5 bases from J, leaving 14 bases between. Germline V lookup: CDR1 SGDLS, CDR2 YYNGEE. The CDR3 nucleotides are TGTGCCAGCAGCGTAGGGACCGCGGGGGGTACTGAAGCTTTCTTT. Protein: CASSVGTAGGTEAFF. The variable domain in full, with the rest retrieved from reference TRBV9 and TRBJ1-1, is DSGVTQTPKHLITATGQRVTLRCSPRSGDLSVYWYQQSLDQGLQFLIQYYNGEERAKGNILERFSAQQFPDLHSELNLSSLELGDSALYFCASSVGTAGGTEAFFGQGTRLTVV.

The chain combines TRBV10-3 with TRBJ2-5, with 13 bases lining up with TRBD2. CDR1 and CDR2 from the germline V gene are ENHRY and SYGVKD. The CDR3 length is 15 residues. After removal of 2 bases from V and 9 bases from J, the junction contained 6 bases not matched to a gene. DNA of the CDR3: TGTGCCATCAGTGAGACTAGCGGGGGGGCGGCAGCCCAGTACTTC. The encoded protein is CAISETSGGAAAQYF.

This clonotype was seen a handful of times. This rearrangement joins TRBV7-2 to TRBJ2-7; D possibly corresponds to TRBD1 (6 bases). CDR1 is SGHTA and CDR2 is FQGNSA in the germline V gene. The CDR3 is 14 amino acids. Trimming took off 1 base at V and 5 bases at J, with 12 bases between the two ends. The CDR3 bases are TGTGCCAGCAGCTTAGACAGGGTTAACAACGAGCAGTACTTC. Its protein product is CASSLDRVNNEQYF. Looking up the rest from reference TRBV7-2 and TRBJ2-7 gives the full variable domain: GAGVSQSPSNKVTEKGKDVELRCDPISGHTALYWYRQSLGQGLEFLIYFQGNSAPDKSGLPSDRFSAERTGGSVSTLTIQRTQQEDSAVYLCASSLDRVNNEQYFGPGTRLTVT.

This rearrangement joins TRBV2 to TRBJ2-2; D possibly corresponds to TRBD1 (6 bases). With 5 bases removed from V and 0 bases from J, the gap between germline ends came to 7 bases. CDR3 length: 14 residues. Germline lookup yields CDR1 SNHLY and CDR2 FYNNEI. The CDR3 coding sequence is TGTGCCAGCAGTAACAGGGCGAACACCGGGGAGCTGTTTTTT. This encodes CASSNRANTGELFF.

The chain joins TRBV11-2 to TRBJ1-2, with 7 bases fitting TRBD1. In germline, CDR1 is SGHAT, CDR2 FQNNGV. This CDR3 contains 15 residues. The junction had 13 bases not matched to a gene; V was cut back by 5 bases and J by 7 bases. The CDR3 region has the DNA TGTGCCAGCAGCCCGCCTTACCAGGGGGGGGGTGGCTACACCTTC. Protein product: CASSPPYQGGGGYTF. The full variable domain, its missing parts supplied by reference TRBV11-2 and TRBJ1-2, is EAGVAQSPRYKIIEKRQSVAFWCNPISGHATLYWYQQILGQGPKLLIQFQNNGVVDDSQLPKDRFSAERLKGVDSTLKIQPAKLEDSAVYLCASSPPYQGGGGYTFGSGTRLTVV.

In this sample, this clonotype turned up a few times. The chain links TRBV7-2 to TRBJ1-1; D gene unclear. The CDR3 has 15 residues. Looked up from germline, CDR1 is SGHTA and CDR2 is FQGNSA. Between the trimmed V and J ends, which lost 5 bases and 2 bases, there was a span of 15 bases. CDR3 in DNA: TGTGCCAGCAGCCTCCAGGCCGCGGGAAACACTGAAGCTTTCTTT. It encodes CASSLQAAGNTEAFF.